This note documents a single T cell receptor beta chain sequence. The antigen is not known. This may come from a read error, since a much larger clone is one base off. These data come from a study of OX40 agonist ivuxolimab in advanced cancers. Study-level information: The patients received agonistic anti-OX40 (CD134) antibody ivuxolimab.

The repertoire was sequenced with immunoSEQ multiplex PCR; TCRdb's copy has only in-frame clones and lacks some. The data contain roughly 66,000 clones, over 80% of them singletons. The study, taken as a whole, reports: Also present in some nonresponders was a low level of normalized T-cell clonal expansion. The expanded peripheral T cells' antigen specificity was not determined.

Material: CD4+ or CD8+ T cells sorted from blood, obtained in a trial of the OX40 agonist ivuxolimab. The receptor's source is an adult with an advanced solid tumor such as melanoma, head and neck, liver or kidney cancer.

The CDR3 nucleotides read TGTGCCAGCAGTGGGGGACAGAATTACATAGATACGCAGTATTTT. Protein product: CASSGGQNYIDTQYF. The genes are TRBV28 and TRBJ2-3; 7 nucleotides line up with TRBD1. Per the germline V gene, CDR1 is MDHEN and CDR2 is SYDVKM. The V gene end was trimmed by 5 bases and the J gene end by 5 bases; junction bases not matched to a gene: 10. The CDR3 runs 15 residues.